The TCR beta chain under discussion was sequenced for a study of blood T cell repertoires in COVID-19. Study as a whole: The United States, Italy and Spain were the sources of the acute and convalescent COVID-19 samples. T cells, B-cell-depleted T cells, or PBMCs provided the cDNA or gDNA that served as material.

In the authors' methods: Scientists estimated how many nucleated cells there were by amplifying reference gene primers. The repertoire was sequenced with immunoSEQ multiplex PCR; TCRdb's copy has only in-frame clones and lacks some. The V and J calls and clone size are taken from that table; D and trimming were inferred from the DNA. The profile shows around 97,000 clones, approximately 90% of them singletons. Per the germline V gene, CDR1 is SNHLY and CDR2 is FYNNEI. V was shortened by 2 bases and J by 5 bases, with 13 bases between the two germline ends. The CDR3 has 16 amino acids. The receptor was derived from a man aged 50 to 59 in a cohort sampled during active COVID-19. The rearrangement uses TRBV2 and TRBJ1-6; perhaps TRBD1 as D (5 bases). What was sequenced was peripheral blood. The chain's CDR3 is CASSEPRGMDNSPLHF. In DNA form, the CDR3 reads TGTGCCAGCAGTGAACCACGGGGGATGGATAATTCACCCCTCCACTTT.